This TCR beta chain was retrieved from a study of beta chain features in type 1 diabetes. Expressed TCRB transcripts were sequenced because the entire RNA isolate underwent reverse transcription. Profiling relied on immunoSEQ multiplex PCR, and the TCRdb table lists in-frame clones only, not all of them. This table has a few hundred thousand clones, approximately 11% appearing once. Study-level results: For patients, the naive, central memory and Treg TCRB repertoires appeared more alike than for healthy donors. The study found moderately but significantly shorter TCRB CDR3s in all four CD4+ subsets of Type 1 diabetes patients.

V dropped 2 bases and J dropped 4 bases, with 6 bases sitting between them. The CDR3 runs to 12 residues. Germline values: CDR1 GTSNPN, CDR2 SVGIG (reference sequence). This clone appeared a few times. What it binds is unknown. The chain couples TRBV30 to TRBJ1-5, with D unresolved. The TCR comes from a man aged 30 to 39 with type 1 diabetes. The sample comprised naive CD4+ T cells from blood. The CDR3 protein is CAWSPTNQPQHF. The CDR3 coding sequence is TGTGCCTGGAGTCCAACTAATCAGCCCCAGCATTTT.